This T cell receptor beta chain originates from a study of long-term antiretroviral therapy in people with HIV. General study findings and limits: Post-treatment diversity went higher with ART but stayed below transplant donor controls.

At the survey level, the v3.0 immunoSEQ assay was run. Assay used: immunoSEQ multiplex PCR; TCRdb lists only in-frame clones, some missing. The table records under 20,000 clones, about 80% of them present only once. Each sample contained about 1-10 million cryopreserved PBMC, thawed before DNA extraction. Germline values: CDR1 MNHNS, CDR2 SASEGT. The germline V and J ends were trimmed by 1 base and 10 bases, with 12 bases remaining between them. This CDR3 spans 13 amino acids. As regards this clone: Its antigen is not identified.

The sequenced sample was unsorted PBMCs, obtained 0.5 years before starting antiretroviral therapy. The chain uses TRBV6-1 and TRBJ2-3; possible D gene TRBD2, 5 bases. This TCR derives from a woman aged 45-60 years with HIV. CDR3 amino acids: CASSEEVEVSQYF. The CDR3, as DNA: TGTGCCAGCAGTGAAGAGGTGGAGGTTTCGCAGTATTTT.